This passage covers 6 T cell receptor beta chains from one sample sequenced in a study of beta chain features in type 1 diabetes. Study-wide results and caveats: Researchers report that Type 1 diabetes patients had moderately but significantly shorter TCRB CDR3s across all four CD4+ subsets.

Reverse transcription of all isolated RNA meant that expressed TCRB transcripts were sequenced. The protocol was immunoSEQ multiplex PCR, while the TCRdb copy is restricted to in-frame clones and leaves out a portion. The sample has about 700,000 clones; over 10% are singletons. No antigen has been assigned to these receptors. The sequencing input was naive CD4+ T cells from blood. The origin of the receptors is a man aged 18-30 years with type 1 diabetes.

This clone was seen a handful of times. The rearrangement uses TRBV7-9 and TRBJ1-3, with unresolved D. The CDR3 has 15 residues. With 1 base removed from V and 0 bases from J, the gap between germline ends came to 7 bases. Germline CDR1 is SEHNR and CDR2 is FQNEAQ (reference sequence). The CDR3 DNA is TGTGCCAGCAGCTTAGGCGCTCACTCTGGAAACACCATATATTTT. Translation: CASSLGAHSGNTIYF.

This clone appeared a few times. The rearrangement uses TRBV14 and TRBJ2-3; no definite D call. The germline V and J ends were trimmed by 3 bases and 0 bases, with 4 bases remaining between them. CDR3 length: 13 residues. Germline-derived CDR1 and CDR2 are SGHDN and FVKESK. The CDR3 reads CASSQTSTDTQYF. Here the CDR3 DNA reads TGTGCCAGCAGCCAGACTAGCACAGATACGCAGTATTTT.

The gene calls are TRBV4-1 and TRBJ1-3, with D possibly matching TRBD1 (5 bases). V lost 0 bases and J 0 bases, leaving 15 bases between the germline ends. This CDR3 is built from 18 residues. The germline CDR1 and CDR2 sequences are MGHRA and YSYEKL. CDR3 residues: CASSQDWGLGPSGNTIYF. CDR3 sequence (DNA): TGCGCCAGCAGCCAAGATTGGGGGTTGGGACCCTCTGGAAACACCATATATTTT.

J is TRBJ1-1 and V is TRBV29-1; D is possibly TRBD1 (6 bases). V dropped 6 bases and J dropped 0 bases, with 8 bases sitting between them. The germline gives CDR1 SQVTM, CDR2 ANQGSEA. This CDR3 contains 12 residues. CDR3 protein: CSVHRVNTEAFF. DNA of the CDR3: TGCAGCGTACACAGGGTGAACACTGAAGCTTTCTTT. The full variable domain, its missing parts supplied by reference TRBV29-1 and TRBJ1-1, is SAVISQKPSRDICQRGTSLTIQCQVDSQVTMMFWYRQQPGQSLTLIATANQGSEATYESGFVIDKFPISRPNLTFSTLTVSNMSPEDSSIYLCSVHRVNTEAFFGQGTRLTVV.

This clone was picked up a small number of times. For the CDR3, the DNA is TGTGCCATCAGTGAGCTGGGACAGGGAGTCGATCAGCCCCAGCATTTT. It specifies CAISELGQGVDQPQHF. This sequence joins TRBV10-3 and TRBJ1-5; the match to TRBD1 covers 9 bases. J was trimmed by 5 bases and V by 2 bases; bases with no gene match: 7. The germline gives CDR1 ENHRY, CDR2 SYGVKD. This CDR3 spans 16 amino acids.

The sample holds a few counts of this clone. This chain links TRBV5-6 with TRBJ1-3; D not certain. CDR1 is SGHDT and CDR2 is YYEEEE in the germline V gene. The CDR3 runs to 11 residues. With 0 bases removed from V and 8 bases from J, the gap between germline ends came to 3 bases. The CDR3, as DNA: TGTGCCAGCAGCTTGGACCACACCATATATTTT. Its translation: CASSLDHTIYF.